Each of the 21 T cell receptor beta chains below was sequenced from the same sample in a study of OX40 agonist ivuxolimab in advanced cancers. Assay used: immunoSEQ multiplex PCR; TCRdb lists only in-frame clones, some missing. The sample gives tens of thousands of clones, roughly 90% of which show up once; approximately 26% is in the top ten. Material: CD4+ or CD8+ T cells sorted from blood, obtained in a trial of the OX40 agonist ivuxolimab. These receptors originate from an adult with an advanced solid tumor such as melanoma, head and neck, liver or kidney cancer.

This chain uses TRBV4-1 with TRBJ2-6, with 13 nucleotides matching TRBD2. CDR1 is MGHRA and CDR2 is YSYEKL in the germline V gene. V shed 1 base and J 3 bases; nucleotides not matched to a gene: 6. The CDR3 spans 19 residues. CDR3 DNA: TGCGCCAGCAGCCAAGTTTTACTAGCGGGGGGGCTTGGGGCCAACGTCCTGACTTTC. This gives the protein CASSQVLLAGGLGANVLTF.

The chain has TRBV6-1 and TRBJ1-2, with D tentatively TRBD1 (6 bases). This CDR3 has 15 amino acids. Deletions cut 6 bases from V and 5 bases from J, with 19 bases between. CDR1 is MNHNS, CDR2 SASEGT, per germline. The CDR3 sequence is CASRADSSTWYGYTF. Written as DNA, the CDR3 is TGTGCCAGCAGAGCGGACAGTTCCACCTGGTATGGCTACACCTTC.

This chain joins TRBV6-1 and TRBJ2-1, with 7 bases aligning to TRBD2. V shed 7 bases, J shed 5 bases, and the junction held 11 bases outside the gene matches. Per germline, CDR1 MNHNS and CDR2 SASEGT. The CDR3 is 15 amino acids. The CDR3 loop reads CASTEGFLADNEQFF. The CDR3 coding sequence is TGTGCCAGCACCGAGGGGTTCCTAGCGGACAATGAGCAGTTCTTC.

The CDR3 protein is CASRDRFISTF. Written as DNA, the CDR3 is TGTGCCAGCAGAGACAGGTTTATCAGCACCTTC. The chain employs TRBV6-5 and TRBJ1-2; TRBD1 is a possible D gene (6 bases). CDR1 is MNHEY, CDR2 SVGAGI, per germline. V lost 6 bases, J lost 13 bases, and 15 bases lay in between. The CDR3 is 11 residues long.

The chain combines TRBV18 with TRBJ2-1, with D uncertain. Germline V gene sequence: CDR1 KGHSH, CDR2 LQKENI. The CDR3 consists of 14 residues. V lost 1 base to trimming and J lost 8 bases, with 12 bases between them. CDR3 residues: CASSPLGYNDEQFF. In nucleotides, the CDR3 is TGTGCCAGCTCACCACTCGGATACAATGATGAGCAGTTCTTC.

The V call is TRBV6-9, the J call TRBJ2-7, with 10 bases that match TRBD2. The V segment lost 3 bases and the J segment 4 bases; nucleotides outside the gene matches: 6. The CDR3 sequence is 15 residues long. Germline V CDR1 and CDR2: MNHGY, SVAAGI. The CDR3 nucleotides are TGTGCCAGCAGTTACTCTTCTAGCGGGGGTTACGAGCAGTACTTC. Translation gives CASSYSSSGGYEQYF.

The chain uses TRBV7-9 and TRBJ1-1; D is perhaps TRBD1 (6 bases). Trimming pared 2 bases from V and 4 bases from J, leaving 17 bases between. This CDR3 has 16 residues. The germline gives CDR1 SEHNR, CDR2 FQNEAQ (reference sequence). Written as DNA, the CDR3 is TGTGCCAGCAGCTTACCTTTGGGGGGGGCTTTCACTGAAGCTTTCTTT. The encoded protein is CASSLPLGGAFTEAFF.

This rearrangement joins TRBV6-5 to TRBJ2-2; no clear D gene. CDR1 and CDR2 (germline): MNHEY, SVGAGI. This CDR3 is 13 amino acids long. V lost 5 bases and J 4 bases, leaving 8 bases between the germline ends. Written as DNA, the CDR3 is TGTGCCAGCAGTCTCCCTTCCACCGGGGAGCTGTTTTTT. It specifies CASSLPSTGELFF.

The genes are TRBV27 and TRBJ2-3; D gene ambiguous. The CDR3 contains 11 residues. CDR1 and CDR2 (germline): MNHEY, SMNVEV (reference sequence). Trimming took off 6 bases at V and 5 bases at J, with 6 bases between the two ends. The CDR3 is CASRGGDTQYF. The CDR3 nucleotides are TGTGCCAGCAGGGGTGGAGATACGCAGTATTTT.

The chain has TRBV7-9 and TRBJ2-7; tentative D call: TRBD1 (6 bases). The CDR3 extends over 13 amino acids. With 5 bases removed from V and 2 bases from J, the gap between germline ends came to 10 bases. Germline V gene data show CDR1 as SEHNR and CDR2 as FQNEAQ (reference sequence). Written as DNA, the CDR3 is TGTGCCAGCAGCGAAACAGGGCCCTACGAGCAGTACTTC. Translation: CASSETGPYEQYF.

This chain's CDR3 is CASISGGRWGNEQFF. DNA of the CDR3: TGTGCCAGCATCTCGGGGGGCCGCTGGGGCAATGAGCAGTTCTTC. The chain uses TRBV11-2 and TRBJ2-1; D is perhaps TRBD2 (7 bases). CDR3 length equals 15 residues. The ends were cut back, 7 bases at V and 6 bases at J, with 19 bases in the middle. Germline lookup yields CDR1 SGHAT and CDR2 FQNNGV. Together with reference TRBV11-2 and TRBJ2-1, the CDR3 gives the full variable domain: EAGVAQSPRYKIIEKRQSVAFWCNPISGHATLYWYQQILGQGPKLLIQFQNNGVVDDSQLPKDRFSAERLKGVDSTLKIQPAKLEDSAVYLCASISGGRWGNEQFFGPGTRLTVL.

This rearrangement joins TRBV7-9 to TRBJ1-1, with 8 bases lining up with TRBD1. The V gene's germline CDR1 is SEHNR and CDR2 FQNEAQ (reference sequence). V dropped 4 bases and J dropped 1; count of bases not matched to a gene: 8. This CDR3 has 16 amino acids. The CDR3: CASSSSTGTGNTEAFF. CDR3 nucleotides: TGTGCCAGCAGCTCGAGTACCGGGACAGGGAACACTGAAGCTTTCTTT. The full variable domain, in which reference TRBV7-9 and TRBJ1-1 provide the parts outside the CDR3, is DTGVSQNPRHKITKRGQNVTFRCDPISEHNRLYWYRQTLGQGPEFLTYFQNEAQLEKSRLLSDRFSAERPKGSFSTLEIQRTEQGDSAMYLCASSSSTGTGNTEAFFGQGTRLTVV.

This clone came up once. DNA for the CDR3: TGTGCCAGCAGCTTAGGAAGCTCCTACAATGAGCAGTTCTTC. This codes for CASSLGSSYNEQFF. The chain links TRBV7-9 to TRBJ2-1; D is undetermined. V lost 1 base, J lost 0 bases, and 4 bases lay in between. The germline gives CDR1 SEHNR, CDR2 FQNEAQ (reference sequence). This CDR3 region has 14 residues.

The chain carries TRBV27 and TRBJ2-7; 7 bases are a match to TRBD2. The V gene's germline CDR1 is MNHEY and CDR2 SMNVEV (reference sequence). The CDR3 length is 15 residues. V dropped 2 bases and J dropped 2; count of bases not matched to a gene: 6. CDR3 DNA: TGTGCCAGCAGTTTAGGCCTAGCGGCGACCTACGAGCAGTACTTC. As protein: CASSLGLAATYEQYF.

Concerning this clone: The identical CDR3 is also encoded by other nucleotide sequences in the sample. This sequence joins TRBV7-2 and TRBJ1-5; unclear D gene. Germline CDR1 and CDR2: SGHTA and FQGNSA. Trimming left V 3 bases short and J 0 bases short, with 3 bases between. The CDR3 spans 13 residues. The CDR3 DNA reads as TGTGCCAGCAGCTTTTATAGCAATCAGCCCCAGCATTTT. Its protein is CASSFYSNQPQHF.

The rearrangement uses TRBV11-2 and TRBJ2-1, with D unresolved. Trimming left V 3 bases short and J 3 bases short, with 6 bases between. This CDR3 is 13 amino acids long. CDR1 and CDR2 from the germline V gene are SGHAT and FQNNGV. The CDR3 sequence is CASSFPGYNEQFF. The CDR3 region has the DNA TGTGCCAGCAGCTTTCCGGGCTACAATGAGCAGTTCTTC.

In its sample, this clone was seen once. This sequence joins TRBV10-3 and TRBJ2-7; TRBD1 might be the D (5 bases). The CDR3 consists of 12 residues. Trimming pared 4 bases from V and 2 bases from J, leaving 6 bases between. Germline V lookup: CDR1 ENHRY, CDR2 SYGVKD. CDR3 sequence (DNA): TGTGCCATCAGTGGGGGCCCCTACGAGCAGTACTTC. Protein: CAISGGPYEQYF.

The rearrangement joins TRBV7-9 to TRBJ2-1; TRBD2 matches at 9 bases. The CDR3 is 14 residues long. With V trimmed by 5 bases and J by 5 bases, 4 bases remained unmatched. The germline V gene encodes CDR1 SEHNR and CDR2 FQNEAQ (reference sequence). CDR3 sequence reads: CASSGWTSDNEQFF. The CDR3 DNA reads TGTGCCAGCAGCGGATGGACTAGCGACAATGAGCAGTTCTTC.

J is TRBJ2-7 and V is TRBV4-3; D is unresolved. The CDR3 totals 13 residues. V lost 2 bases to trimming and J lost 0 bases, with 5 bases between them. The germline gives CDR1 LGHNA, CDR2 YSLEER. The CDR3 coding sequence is TGCGCCAGCAGCCAATCCCCCTCCTACGAGCAGTACTTC. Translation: CASSQSPSYEQYF.

CDR3 sequence: CASSTLQGGTGELFF. CDR3 in DNA: TGTGCCAGCAGCACATTACAAGGAGGGACCGGGGAGCTGTTTTTT. The chain links TRBV9 to TRBJ2-2, with D maybe TRBD2 (6 bases). The CDR3 totals 15 residues. V gave up 4 bases and J gave up 5 bases, with 15 bases separating them. Germline V gene sequence: CDR1 SGDLS, CDR2 YYNGEE.

DNA of the CDR3: TGTGCCAGCAGCCGGTCGGGAGAGACCCAGTACTTC. Its protein product is CASSRSGETQYF. This chain uses TRBV28 with TRBJ2-5; the D is unclear. The V end lost 6 bases, the J end lost 4 bases, and 9 bases lay between the germline ends. Germline CDR1 is MDHEN and CDR2 is SYDVKM. There are 12 residues in the CDR3.